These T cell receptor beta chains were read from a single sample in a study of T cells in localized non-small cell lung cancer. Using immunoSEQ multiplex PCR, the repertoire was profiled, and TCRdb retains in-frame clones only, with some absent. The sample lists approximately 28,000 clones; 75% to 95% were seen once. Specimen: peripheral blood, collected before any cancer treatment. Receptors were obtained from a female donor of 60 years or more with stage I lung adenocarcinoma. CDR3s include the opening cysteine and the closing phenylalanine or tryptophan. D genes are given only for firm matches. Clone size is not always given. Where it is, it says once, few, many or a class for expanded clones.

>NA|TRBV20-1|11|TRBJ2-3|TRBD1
CSGTGPDTQYF
TGCAGCGGGACAGGGCCAGATACGCAGTATTTT
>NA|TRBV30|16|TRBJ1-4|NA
CAWSKGRATTNEKLFF
TGTGCCTGGAGTAAAGGGAGAGCCACAACTAATGAAAAACTGTTTTTT
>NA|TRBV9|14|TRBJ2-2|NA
CASSATLWTGELFF
TGTGCCAGCAGCGCTACCCTGTGGACCGGGGAGCTGTTTTTT
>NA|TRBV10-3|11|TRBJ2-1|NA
CAIRREYEQFF
TGTGCCATCAGAAGGGAGTATGAGCAGTTCTTC
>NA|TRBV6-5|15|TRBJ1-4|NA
CATSRMGEPNEKLFF
TGTGCCACTTCCCGGATGGGGGAGCCCAATGAAAAACTGTTTTTT
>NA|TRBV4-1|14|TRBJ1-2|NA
CASSQGDGPYGYTF
TGCGCCAGCAGCCAAGGGGACGGGCCGTATGGCTACACCTTC
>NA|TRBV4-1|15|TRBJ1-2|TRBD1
CASSQTGGQNYGYTF
TGCGCCAGCAGCCAAACAGGGGGCCAAAACTATGGCTACACCTTC
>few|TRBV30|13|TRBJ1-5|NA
CAWSGQGNQPQHF
TGTGCCTGGAGTGGTCAGGGTAATCAGCCCCAGCATTTT
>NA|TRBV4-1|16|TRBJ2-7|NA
CASSHGPGLSSGEQYF
TGCGCCAGCAGCCACGGCCCTGGGCTCAGCTCGGGCGAGCAGTACTTC
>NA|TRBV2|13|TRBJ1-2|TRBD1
CASREQGIYGYTF
TGTGCCAGCAGGGAACAGGGGATCTATGGCTACACCTTC
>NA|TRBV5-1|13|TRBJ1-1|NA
CASSSTGQSEAFF
TGCGCCAGCAGCTCAACAGGTCAGAGCGAAGCTTTCTTT
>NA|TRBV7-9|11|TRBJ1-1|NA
CASSLETEAFF
TGTGCCAGCAGCTTAGAAACTGAAGCTTTCTTT
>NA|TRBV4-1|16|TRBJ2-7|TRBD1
CASSLNPGTGHYEQYF
TGCGCCAGCAGCCTTAACCCCGGGACAGGGCACTACGAGCAGTACTTC
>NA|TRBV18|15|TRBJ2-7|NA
CASSPPGLYSSEQYF
TGTGCCAGCTCACCACCTGGGCTATATTCCTCCGAGCAGTACTTC
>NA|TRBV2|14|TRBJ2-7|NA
CASRSPGLLYEQYF
TGTGCCAGCAGGAGTCCGGGACTCCTGTACGAGCAGTACTTC
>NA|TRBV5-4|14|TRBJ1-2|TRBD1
CASSLTGGRGGYTF
TGTGCCAGCAGCTTGACAGGGGGCCGGGGTGGCTACACCTTC
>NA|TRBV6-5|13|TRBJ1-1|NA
CASSFGENTEAFF
TGTGCCAGCAGTTTCGGGGAGAACACTGAAGCTTTCTTT
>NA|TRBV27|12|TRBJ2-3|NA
CATLTSTDTQYF
TGTGCCACCCTTACGAGCACAGATACGCAGTATTTT
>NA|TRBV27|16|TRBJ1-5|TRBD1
CASSLSTGEGDQPQHF
TGTGCCAGCAGTTTATCGACAGGGGAAGGGGATCAGCCCCAGCATTTT
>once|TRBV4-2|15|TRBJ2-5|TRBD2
CASSQDWTSHETQYF
TGTGCCAGCAGCCAAGATTGGACTAGCCACGAGACCCAGTACTTC
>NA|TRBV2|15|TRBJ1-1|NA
CASRPATLRGTEAFF
TGTGCCAGCAGGCCCGCCACACTTAGGGGGACTGAAGCTTTCTTT
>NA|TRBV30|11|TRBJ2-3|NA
CAWSGRVTQYF
TGTGCCTGGAGCGGACGGGTTACGCAGTATTTT
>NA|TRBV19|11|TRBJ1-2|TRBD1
CASSMDRVDAF
TGTGCCAGTAGTATGGACAGGGTGGACGCCTTC
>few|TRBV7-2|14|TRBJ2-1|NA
CASSFSTQNNEQFF
TGTGCCAGCAGCTTCTCGACTCAAAACAATGAGCAGTTCTTC
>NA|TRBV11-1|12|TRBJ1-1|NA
CASSFESTEAFF
TGTGCCAGCAGCTTCGAGAGCACTGAAGCTTTCTTT
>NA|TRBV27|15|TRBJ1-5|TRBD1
CASKRGRWDGQPQHF
TGTGCCAGCAAAAGGGGGCGCTGGGACGGACAGCCCCAGCATTTT
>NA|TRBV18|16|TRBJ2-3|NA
CASSPSGTSSTDTQYF
TGTGCCAGCTCACCATCCGGGACGTCTAGCACAGATACGCAGTATTTT
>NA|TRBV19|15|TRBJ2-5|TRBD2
CASSNPGGASETQYF
TGTGCCAGTAGTAACCCGGGGGGAGCTTCCGAGACCCAGTACTTC
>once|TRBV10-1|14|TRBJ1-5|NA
CASSESGLSQPQHF
TGCGCCAGCAGTGAGTCGGGGTTGAGTCAGCCCCAGCATTTT
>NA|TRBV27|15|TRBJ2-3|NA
CASSLLGGGTDTQYF
TGTGCCAGCAGTTTATTAGGGGGGGGCACAGATACGCAGTATTTT
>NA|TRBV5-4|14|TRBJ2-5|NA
CASSLPGRPETQYF
TGTGCCAGCAGCTTACCAGGGCGGCCAGAGACCCAGTACTTC
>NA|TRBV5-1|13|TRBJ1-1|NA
CASSREMNTEAFF
TGCGCCAGCAGCAGGGAGATGAACACTGAAGCTTTCTTT
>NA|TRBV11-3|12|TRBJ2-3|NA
CASSFRSGTQYF
TGTGCCAGCAGCTTCAGGAGCGGTACGCAGTATTTT
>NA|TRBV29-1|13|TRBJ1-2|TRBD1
CSVVLSGGYGYTF
TGCAGCGTCGTACTTTCAGGGGGCTATGGCTACACCTTC
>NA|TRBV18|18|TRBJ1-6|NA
CASSPLSAEGSYNSPLHF
TGTGCCAGCTCACCACTGTCGGCGGAAGGCTCCTATAATTCACCCCTCCACTTT
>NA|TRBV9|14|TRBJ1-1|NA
CASSQGTRGTEAFF
TGTGCCAGCAGCCAGGGGACTAGGGGAACTGAAGCTTTCTTT
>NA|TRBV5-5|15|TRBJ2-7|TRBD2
CASNLETSAILRQYF
TGTGCCAGCAACCTGGAGACTAGCGCGATCCTTAGGCAGTACTTC